The 11 T cell receptor beta chains in this list originate from one sample, sequenced in a study of blood T cell repertoires in COVID-19. Assay used: immunoSEQ multiplex PCR; TCRdb lists only in-frame clones, some missing. The repertoire holds around 58,000 clones, around 93% seen once, with approximately 7% in the top ten. The sample consisted of peripheral blood. The origin of the receptors is an older woman with active or convalescent COVID-19.

The V call is TRBV19, the J call TRBJ1-6, with D perhaps matching TRBD1 (6 bases). The CDR3 length is 15 residues. Germline CDR1 is LNHDA and CDR2 is SQIVND (reference sequence). The germline V and J ends were trimmed by 8 bases and 4 bases, with 15 bases remaining between them. In DNA form, the CDR3 reads TGTGCCAGTCACAAGGACAGCCATTATAATTCACCCCTCCACTTT. Protein product: CASHKDSHYNSPLHF.

The V call is TRBV6-5, the J call TRBJ1-1, with unresolved D. V lost 0 bases to trimming and J lost 7 bases, with 12 bases between them. The CDR3 sequence is 14 residues long. Germline assignment: CDR1 MNHEY and CDR2 SVGAGI. The CDR3 bases are TGTGCCAGCAGTTACTCGAGCCCGCGGGGTGAAGCTTTCTTT. Amino acids: CASSYSSPRGEAFF.

The table lists this clone with a count of one. The chain employs TRBV3-1 (or the pseudogene TRBV3-2) and TRBJ2-5; 7 bases align to TRBD1. The CDR3 runs 14 residues. V was clipped by 1 base and J by 5 bases; unmatched bases: 4. Germline loops: CDR1 LGHDT, CDR2 YNNKEL (reference sequence). The CDR3 here is CASSQVDREETQYF. In DNA form, the CDR3 reads TGTGCCAGCAGCCAAGTCGACAGGGAGGAGACCCAGTACTTC.

J is TRBJ1-3 and V is TRBV7-2; 9 bases are a match to TRBD1. V dropped 5 bases and J dropped 1; count of bases not matched to a gene: 9. Germline V gives CDR1 SGHTA, CDR2 FQGNSA. This CDR3 is built from 17 residues. The CDR3 here is CASSPGQGPVSGNTIYF. The CDR3 region has the DNA TGTGCCAGCAGCCCGGGACAGGGTCCGGTTTCTGGAAACACCATATATTTT.

The chain employs TRBV6-6 and TRBJ2-4; 7 positions match TRBD1. Germline CDR1 MNHNY, CDR2 SVGAGI (reference sequence). CDR3 length: 15 amino acids. Unmatched junction bases numbered 14, after V lost 7 bases and J lost 8 bases. In DNA, the CDR3 is TGTGCCAGCACTCCCCAAGGGGGCCTAGGATACATTCAGTACTTC. This encodes CASTPQGGLGYIQYF.

This clone was picked up a small number of times. The chain employs TRBV28 and TRBJ2-1; 7 bases line up with TRBD2. J lost 5 bases, V lost 6 bases, and 13 bases had no gene match. The CDR3 spans 16 residues. Germline loops: CDR1 MDHEN, CDR2 SYDVKM. The CDR3 reads CASRGPTSLLDNEQFF. CDR3 nucleotides: TGTGCCAGCAGAGGTCCGACTAGCCTGTTAGACAATGAGCAGTTCTTC.

The rearrangement links TRBV6-5 to TRBJ1-1, with D possibly being TRBD1 (6 bases). Deletions cut 4 bases from V and 5 bases from J, with 17 bases between. The germline V gene has CDR1 MNHEY and CDR2 SVGAGI. This CDR3 has 15 amino acids. The CDR3 region is CASSSEGGLGTEAFF. The CDR3 DNA follows: TGTGCCAGCAGTTCTGAGGGGGGGCTGGGGACTGAAGCTTTCTTT.

The chain employs TRBV25-1 and TRBJ2-7; tentatively, D is TRBD2 (6 bases). V lost 4 bases and J 0 bases, leaving 16 bases between the germline ends. The length of the CDR3 is 16 residues. Per the germline V gene, CDR1 is MGHDK and CDR2 is SYGVNS. This CDR3 reads CASSADLADSSYEQYF. The CDR3 region has the DNA TGTGCCAGCAGTGCTGATTTAGCGGATAGCTCCTACGAGCAGTACTTC.

V usage is TRBV28 and J usage is TRBJ2-5; 9 nucleotides align to TRBD2. Germline V CDR1 and CDR2: MDHEN, SYDVKM. V trimming: 1 base; J trimming: 4 bases; junction bases outside the gene matches: 4. CDR3 size: 15 residues. CDR3 region: CASSLSGGRAETQYF. The CDR3 region has the DNA TGTGCCAGCAGTTTATCCGGCGGGAGGGCAGAGACCCAGTACTTC.

This rearrangement joins TRBV13 to TRBJ1-2; TRBD1 aligns across 9 bases. V dropped 5 bases and J dropped 5; count of bases not matched to a gene: 12. The CDR3 runs to 16 residues. CDR1 and CDR2 from the germline V gene are PRHDT and FYEKMQ (reference sequence). CDR3 nucleotide sequence: TGTGCCAGCAGCGGGGACAGGGAGAAAGTCGATTATGGCTACACCTTC. This sequence encodes CASSGDREKVDYGYTF.

The V and J genes are TRBV6-5 and TRBJ1-4; perhaps TRBD1 as D (6 bases). The CDR3 has 13 amino acids. The V and J ends lost 2 bases and 8 bases respectively, with 9 bases between them. From germline, CDR1 is MNHEY and CDR2 SVGAGI. The CDR3 region is CASSYGTKEKLFF. The CDR3 DNA follows: TGTGCCAGCAGTTACGGGACAAAAGAAAAACTGTTTTTT.